This T cell receptor beta chain was captured in a study of blood T cell repertoires in COVID-19 (dated by TCRdb to about 2020). Background on the whole study: Samples from collaborators originated in the United States, Italy and Spain and spanned both the acute and convalescent phases of COVID-19. The prospective study material was composed of cDNA or gDNA derived from T cells, B-cell-depleted T cells, or PBMCs. Deeply sampled blood TCRbeta repertoires from subjects exposed to, actively infected with, or recovered from COVID-19 were included in the dataset. The repertoires were made available in a free public database intended to serve as a resource for research on the immune response to SARS-CoV-2. The samples were drawn from two sources: the first 160 participants of the ongoing ImmuneRACE study, and 1,254 subjects contributed by 6 global collaborators. Sample metadata almost always included a de-identified subject ID, COVID-19 status, age in years and sex. Where available, HLA class I and class II types were taken from metadata supplied by the sample provider and were not determined by assay-based typing.

The germline ends are 16 bases apart after V is trimmed by 0 bases and J by 9 bases. CDR1 and CDR2 are drawn from the germline V gene (reference sequence): LGHDT, YNNKEL. The CDR3 contains 15 residues, cysteine and phenylalanine counted. This entry keeps only the CDR3 DNA: 45 bases, framed from base 1. Each collaborating institution followed its own protocols to collect whole blood in K2EDTA tubes. For TCRbeta analysis, collaborator samples were shipped as frozen whole blood, as isolated PBMCs, or as DNA extracted from either sample type. TCRbeta CDR3 regions were amplified from genomic DNA using the immunoSEQ Assay, a bias-controlled multiplex PCR. Per the authors' processing: Within the assay, amplification of reference gene primers was used to estimate how many nucleated cells each sample contained. Sequence reads were collapsed and filtered to measure the absolute abundance of every unique TCRbeta CDR3 rearrangement. For each sample, productive Simpson clonality was calculated by taking the square root of Simpson's diversity index across productive rearrangements. In its TCRdb copy, this immuneACCESS table keeps in-frame sequences only and misses some clones. Where compared with another copy, unresolved V genes explain less than half of these, and the others have no known cause. That table furnishes V, J and clone size, whereas the DNA furnished D and trimming. For this sample there are around 13,000 clones; roughly 83% appear just once. Of the sample, approximately 25% is held by the ten largest clones.

What the study reported, not specific to this receptor: The amount of clinical and demographic metadata varied by source and participant and was provided uncurated.

To note about this clone: This clone's antigen is unknown. Per-nucleotide qualities are absent, and no much larger clonotype sits a single base away.

This clonotype originated in a man aged 35 to 55 with active or convalescent COVID-19. The chain is encoded by TRBV3-1 (or the pseudogene TRBV3-2) joined to TRBJ2-3; the D segment could be TRBD1, given 6 matching bases. Input material: peripheral blood. The DNA is as follows: TGTGCCAGCAGCCAAGATAGGGGACAAGGCAGGACGCAGTATTTT. Its protein reads: CASSQDRGQGRTQYF.